Listed below are T cell receptor beta chains from one sample, sequenced in a study of sequential checkpoint blockade in melanoma. Sequencing was performed with immunoSEQ multiplex PCR; in TCRdb, only in-frame clones are kept and a portion is missing. This repertoire shows 15,000 to 20,000 clones, roughly 82% found once; its top ten account for around 30%. The sequences come from CD8+ T cells sorted from blood (inferred from file names), collected from a patient given nivolumab and ipilimumab in sequence. All receptors derive from a human donor with melanoma. The CDR3 runs from the conserved cysteine through the conserved F or W. Each record gives: clone size, V gene, J gene, D gene, CDR3 protein, CDR3 DNA. The D gene is left open where the match is weak. Clone size is not always given. Where it is, it says once, few, many or a class for expanded clones.

.,TRBV7-6,TRBJ1-2,.,CASSLAEFLPDGYTF,TGTGCCAGCAGCTTAGCCGAGTTTCTCCCGGATGGCTACACCTTC
.,TRBV7-9,TRBJ2-7,TRBD2,CASSLGGGYEQYF,TGTGCCAGCAGCTTGGGGGGAGGGTACGAGCAGTACTTC
.,TRBV19,TRBJ2-5,.,CASSMVTTQETQYF,TGTGCCAGTAGTATGGTAACTACCCAAGAGACCCAGTACTTC
.,TRBV6-5,TRBJ2-7,TRBD1,CASNPGTGHYEQYF,TGTGCCAGCAACCCCGGGACAGGTCACTACGAGCAGTACTTC
.,TRBV30,TRBJ1-1,.,CARIQGPSYTEAFF,TGTGCCCGCATACAGGGACCTTCGTACACTGAAGCTTTCTTT
.,TRBV18,TRBJ2-1,.,CASSPGGEQFF,TGTGCCAGCTCACCCGGGGGTGAGCAGTTCTTC
.,TRBV6-1,TRBJ1-1,.,CASRTVQFPEAFF,TGTGCCAGCAGGACAGTCCAGTTTCCTGAAGCTTTCTTT
.,TRBV5-6,TRBJ2-3,TRBD1,CASSLPARDRLSTDTQYF,TGTGCCAGCAGCTTACCAGCCCGGGACAGGTTGAGCACAGATACGCAGTATTTT
.,TRBV7-2,TRBJ2-7,TRBD2,CASSARLAGREQYF,TGTGCCAGCAGCGCTAGACTAGCGGGACGCGAGCAGTACTTC
.,TRBV27,TRBJ2-1,.,CASSLSVLVRNEQFF,TGTGCCAGCAGTTTATCGGTGCTAGTTCGGAATGAGCAGTTCTTC
once,TRBV6-1,TRBJ2-7,.,CASSSNLPEQYF,TGTGCCAGCAGTTCCAACTTACCGGAGCAGTACTTC
.,TRBV4-1,TRBJ1-4,TRBD1,CASRYDPGQGNEKLFF,TGCGCCAGCAGGTATGATCCGGGACAGGGAAATGAAAAACTGTTTTTT
.,TRBV12-5,TRBJ2-1,.,CASGFRGSYNEQFF,TGTGCTAGTGGTTTCCGAGGCTCCTACAATGAGCAGTTCTTC
.,TRBV13,TRBJ2-2,TRBD2,CASSNGRGITGELFF,TGTGCCAGCAGCAATGGGCGGGGGATCACCGGGGAGCTGTTTTTT
.,TRBV4-2,TRBJ2-7,TRBD1,CASSQGRGWYEQYF,TGTGCCAGCAGCCAAGGCAGGGGGTGGTACGAGCAGTACTTC
once,TRBV7-2,TRBJ2-1,.,CASSLDNYNEQFF,TGTGCCAGCAGCTTAGACAACTACAATGAGCAGTTCTTC
.,TRBV7-2,TRBJ2-7,.,CASSYNAGTEQYF,TGTGCCAGCAGCTACAACGCGGGAACCGAGCAGTACTTC
.,TRBV2,TRBJ2-7,TRBD2,CASRITSGPYEQYF,TGTGCCAGCAGGATCACTAGCGGTCCCTACGAGCAGTACTTC
.,TRBV9,TRBJ2-1,TRBD2,CASSASGGTSVYNEQFF,TGTGCCAGCAGCGCCTCGGGTGGGACTAGCGTATACAATGAGCAGTTCTTC
.,TRBV18,TRBJ2-2,.,CASSPQGTHTGELFF,TGTGCCAGCTCACCACAGGGGACACACACCGGGGAGCTGTTTTTT
.,TRBV5-1,TRBJ2-7,.,CASSLTLVETYEQYF,TGCGCCAGCAGCTTGACATTGGTTGAAACCTACGAGCAGTACTTC
.,TRBV7-6,TRBJ2-2,TRBD2,CASSYGLAGDPNTGELFF,TGTGCCAGCAGCTACGGACTAGCGGGAGATCCCAACACCGGGGAGCTGTTTTTT
.,TRBV6-4,TRBJ1-2,.,CASSEGEGNYGYTF,TGTGCCAGCAGTGAGGGGGAGGGGAACTATGGCTACACCTTC
.,TRBV7-9,TRBJ2-1,.,CASSDLGAYGNEQFF,TGTGCCAGCAGCGACCTTGGAGCCTACGGCAATGAGCAGTTCTTC
.,TRBV7-2,TRBJ1-1,TRBD1,CASSLTGWNTEAFF,TGTGCCAGCAGCTTGACAGGGTGGAACACTGAAGCTTTCTTT
.,TRBV27,TRBJ2-2,TRBD1,CASSSNRGLPGELFF,TGTGCCAGCAGTTCGAACAGGGGGTTGCCCGGGGAGCTGTTTTTT
.,TRBV15,TRBJ1-3,TRBD1,CATSTSYTQHEISDRVRSGNTIYF,TGTGCCACCAGCACCTCATACACCCAACACGAAATATCGGACAGGGTTAGGTCTGGAAACACCATATATTTT
.,TRBV4-1,TRBJ2-7,.,CASSQVVGPPYEQYF,TGCGCCAGCAGCCAAGTCGTGGGCCCACCCTACGAGCAGTACTTC
few,TRBV10-3,TRBJ2-1,TRBD1,CASLPGPQRGHEQFF,TGTGCCAGCCTACCGGGACCCCAAAGGGGGCATGAGCAGTTCTTC
few,TRBV13,TRBJ2-7,.,CASSLGLRTGNEQYF,TGTGCCAGCAGCTTAGGCCTAAGAACAGGGAACGAGCAGTACTTC
.,TRBV27,TRBJ2-7,TRBD2,CASSPPPGGGSSYEQYF,TGTGCCAGCAGTCCCCCCCCGGGGGGTGGGAGCTCCTACGAGCAGTACTTC
.,TRBV19,TRBJ2-3,.,CAAGGAVGPDTQYF,TGTGCCGCAGGCGGGGCTGTGGGTCCAGATACGCAGTATTTT
.,TRBV11-2,TRBJ2-2,.,CASSLGPRSGPLRTGELFF,TGTGCCAGCAGCTTAGGTCCCCGTTCCGGCCCTTTGAGGACCGGGGAGCTGTTTTTT
.,TRBV6-6,TRBJ2-1,TRBD2,CASSPRNRGGYNEQFF,TGTGCCAGCAGTCCGCGAAATCGGGGGGGCTACAATGAGCAGTTCTTC
few,TRBV27,TRBJ2-4,TRBD1,CASGTYRGSKNIQYF,TGTGCCAGCGGAACGTACAGGGGATCCAAAAACATTCAGTACTTC
.,TRBV4-2,TRBJ2-1,TRBD2,CASSSGGAGYEQFF,TGTGCCAGCAGCAGCGGGGGGGCCGGGTATGAGCAGTTCTTC
.,TRBV7-4,TRBJ2-7,TRBD2,CASSLRQGSGGSYEQYF,TGTGCCAGCAGCTTAAGACAGGGTAGCGGGGGATCCTACGAGCAGTACTTC
.,TRBV6-1,TRBJ2-3,TRBD2,CASTLGAGGTDTQYF,TGTGCCAGCACCCTAGGGGCGGGAGGCACAGATACGCAGTATTTT
.,TRBV5-4,TRBJ1-2,.,CASSLGMEGGGYTF,TGTGCCAGCAGCTTGGGTATGGAGGGTGGTGGCTACACCTTC
.,TRBV2,TRBJ2-7,TRBD2,CASKGLAGGTQYF,TGTGCCAGCAAGGGACTAGCGGGAGGAACGCAGTACTTC
.,TRBV14,TRBJ2-5,.,CASSPKGIIETQYF,TGTGCCAGCAGCCCTAAGGGGATAATAGAGACCCAGTACTTC
.,TRBV11-2,TRBJ2-3,TRBD2,CASSSETSGGTDTQYF,TGTGCCAGCAGCTCTGAGACTAGCGGCGGCACAGATACGCAGTATTTT
medium-sized,TRBV5-5,TRBJ1-2,.,CASRFRQNTNYGYTF,TGTGCCAGCAGATTCCGACAGAATACTAACTATGGCTACACCTTC
.,TRBV6-4,TRBJ2-1,TRBD2,CASSDKAGGVYEQFF,TGTGCCAGCAGTGATAAAGCGGGAGGGGTGTATGAGCAGTTCTTC
.,TRBV5-1,TRBJ2-7,TRBD2,CASSFLGEGYEQYF,TGCGCCAGCAGCTTTCTAGGGGAGGGATACGAGCAGTACTTC
.,TRBV28,TRBJ1-2,TRBD1,CASSSLDRGKDGYTF,TGTGCCAGCAGTTCCTTGGACAGGGGTAAGGATGGCTACACCTTC